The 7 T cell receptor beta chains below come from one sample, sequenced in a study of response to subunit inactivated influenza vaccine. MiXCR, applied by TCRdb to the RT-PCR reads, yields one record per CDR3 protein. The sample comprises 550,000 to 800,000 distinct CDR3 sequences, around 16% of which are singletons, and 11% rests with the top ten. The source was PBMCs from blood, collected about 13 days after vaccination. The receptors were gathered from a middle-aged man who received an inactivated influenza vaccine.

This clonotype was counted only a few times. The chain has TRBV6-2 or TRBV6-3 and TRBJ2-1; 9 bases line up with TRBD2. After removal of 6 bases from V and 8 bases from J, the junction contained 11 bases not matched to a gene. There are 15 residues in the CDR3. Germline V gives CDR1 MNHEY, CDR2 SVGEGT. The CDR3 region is CASSSRKREVYEQFF. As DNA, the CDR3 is TGTGCCAGCAGCTCTCGGAAGCGGGAGGTGTATGAGCAGTTCTTC.

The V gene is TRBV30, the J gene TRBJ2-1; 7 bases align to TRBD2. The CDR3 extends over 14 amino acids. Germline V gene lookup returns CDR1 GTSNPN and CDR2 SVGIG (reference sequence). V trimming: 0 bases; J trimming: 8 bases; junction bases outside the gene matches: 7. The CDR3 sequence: CAWSVGGSSDEQFF. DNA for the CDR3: TGTGCCTGGAGTGTGGGCGGGAGTTCGGATGAGCAGTTCTTC.

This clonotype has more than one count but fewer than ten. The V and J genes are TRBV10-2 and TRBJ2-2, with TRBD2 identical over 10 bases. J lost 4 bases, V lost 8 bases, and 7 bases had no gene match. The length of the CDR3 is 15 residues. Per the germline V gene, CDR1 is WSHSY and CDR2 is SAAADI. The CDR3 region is CASVAAGGLTGELFF. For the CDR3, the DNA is TGCGCCAGCGTCGCAGCGGGGGGGCTCACCGGGGAGCTGTTTTTT.

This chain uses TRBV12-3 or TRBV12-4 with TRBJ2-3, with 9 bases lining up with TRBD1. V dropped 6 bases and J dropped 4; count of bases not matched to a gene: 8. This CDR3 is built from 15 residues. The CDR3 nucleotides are TGTGCCAGCAGGAACTCCGGGACAGGGTCAGATACGCAGTATTTT. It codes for CASRNSGTGSDTQYF.

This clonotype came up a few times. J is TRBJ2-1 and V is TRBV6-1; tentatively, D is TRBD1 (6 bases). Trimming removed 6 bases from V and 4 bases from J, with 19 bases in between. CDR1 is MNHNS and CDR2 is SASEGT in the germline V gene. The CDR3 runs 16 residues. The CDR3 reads CASSPQGRRVYNEQFF. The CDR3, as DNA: TGTGCCAGCAGCCCGCAGGGGCGCCGAGTTTACAATGAGCAGTTCTTC.

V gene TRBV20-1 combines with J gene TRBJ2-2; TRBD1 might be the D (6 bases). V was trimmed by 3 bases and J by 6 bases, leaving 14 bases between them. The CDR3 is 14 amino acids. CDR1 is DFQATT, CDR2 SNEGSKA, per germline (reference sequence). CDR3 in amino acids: CSASETGLSGELFF. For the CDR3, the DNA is TGCAGTGCTAGTGAAACAGGGTTGTCCGGGGAGCTGTTTTTT.

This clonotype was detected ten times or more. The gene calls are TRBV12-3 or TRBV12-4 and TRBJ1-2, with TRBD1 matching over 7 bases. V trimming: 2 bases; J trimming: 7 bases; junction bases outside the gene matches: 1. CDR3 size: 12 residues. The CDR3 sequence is CASSLRTGGYTF. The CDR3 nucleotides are TGTGCCAGCAGTTTACGGACAGGTGGCTACACCTTC.